There are many counts of the clone carrying this T cell receptor beta chain. Antigen: not known. A single record per CDR3 protein comes from TCRdb applying MiXCR to the RACE reads. The sample holds some 350,000 distinct CDR3 sequences; around 6.9% are singletons and the top ten take more than 7%. The source of the sample is a study of human T cells and chemical hapten exposure. The time point is: patch test 1, 2 weeks after DPC sensitization. Treatment indicated: therapeutic diphenylcyclopropenone sensitization with weekly scalp DPC. Broader study findings: Significantly greater numbers of large CDR3 similarity clusters came from expanded TCRs than from controls.

The CDR3 sequence is 17 residues long. J was trimmed by 3 bases and V by 3 bases; bases with no gene match: 11. Germline V gene sequence: CDR1 KGHSH, CDR2 LQKENI. This TCR derives from a woman under 30 with alopecia areata. Some clones in this sample may be carry-over from other donors' samples. Sequenced here: whole blood, sampled in connection with sensitization to the hapten diphenylcyclopropenone (DPC). The chain carries TRBV18 and TRBJ1-5, with 7 bases identical to TRBD1. CDR3 nucleotides: TGTGCCAGCTCACCTAGAGAAGCAGGGGGAAACAATCAGCCCCAGCATTTT. Its protein product is CASSPREAGGNNQPQHF.